This TCR beta chain is from a study of blood T cell repertoires in COVID-19. Study overall: Some COVID-19 samples were acute and others convalescent; all came from the United States, Italy and Spain. PBMCs, B-cell-depleted T cells, or T cells were the source of the cDNA or gDNA that made up the material.

Recruited during active infection, patients (from Seattle) were subsequently followed longitudinally. Germline V gene data show CDR1 as SGHRS and CDR2 as YFSETQ. With 0 bases removed from V and 1 base from J, the gap between germline ends came to 11 bases. The CDR3 loop spans 15 amino acids. How the authors handled the data: It was from reference gene primer amplification that nucleated cell counts were estimated. Clones were sequenced by immunoSEQ multiplex PCR, and TCRdb holds only the in-frame ones, with some missing. The V and J calls and clone size are taken from that table; D and trimming were inferred from the DNA. The sample carries about 220,000 clones, 82% recorded once.

The sample comprised peripheral blood. The sequence was collected from a woman aged 80 or over with COVID-19, enrolled during active disease. The chain has TRBV5-1 and TRBJ2-7, with a possible D match to TRBD2 (5 bases). CDR3 amino acids: CASSLEGRTSYEQYF. CDR3 DNA sequence: TGCGCCAGCAGCTTGGAAGGGAGAACGTCCTACGAGCAGTACTTC.